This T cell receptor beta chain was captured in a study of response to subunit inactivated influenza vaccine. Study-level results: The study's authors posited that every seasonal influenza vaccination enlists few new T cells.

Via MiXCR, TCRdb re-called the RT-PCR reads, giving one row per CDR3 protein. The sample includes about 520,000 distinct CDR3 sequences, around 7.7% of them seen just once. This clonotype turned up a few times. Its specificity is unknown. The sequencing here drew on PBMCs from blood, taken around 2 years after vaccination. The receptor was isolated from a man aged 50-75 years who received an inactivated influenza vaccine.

The CDR3 region has the DNA TGTGCCAGCAGTTATGTGATGAGCAATCAGCCCCAGCATTTT. Translation gives CASSYVMSNQPQHF. This chain uses TRBV6-2 or TRBV6-3 with TRBJ1-5, with D unresolved. V was clipped by 3 bases and J by 1 base, with 7 bases between them. The CDR3 length is 14 residues. Germline V lookup: CDR1 MNHEY, CDR2 SVGEGT.